This TCR beta chain was captured by sequencing in a study of early T cells in non-severe SARS-CoV-2 infection. Study background: The sequenced material was bulk RNA from unsorted whole blood, and its chains were unpaired. Study-wide findings and caveats: The matching step, a VDJdb search, favored anti-spike CD8 responses and missed private and CD4 specificities.

Molecules of cDNA were individually given unique molecular identifiers that were attached to them. MiXCR, applied by TCRdb to the 5' RACE reads, yields one record per CDR3 protein. Here the sample spans around 93,000 distinct CDR3 sequences, approximately 12% being singletons. This clonotype has at least ten counts. What it binds is not known. The CDR3 is made up of 13 amino acids. The germline V gene encodes CDR1 MDHEN and CDR2 SYDVKM. Trimming took off 6 bases at V and 5 bases at J, with 11 bases between the two ends. Sequencing was performed on whole blood, taken at baseline. The chain uses TRBV28 and TRBJ1-5; unclear D gene. The origin of this receptor is an adult who was a healthcare worker with PCR-confirmed SARS-CoV-2 infection or an uninfected control (not recorded which). Here the CDR3 DNA reads TGTGCCAGCAGATTAGACGAAGATCAGCCCCAGCATTTT. As protein: CASRLDEDQPQHF.